The clone carrying this T cell receptor beta chain showed up just a few times. Because the CDR3's place on the DNA is in doubt, the DNA is left out and the CDR3 is given as listed by TCRdb. CDR3-region Arm-PCR and iRepertoire HTBI primers produced the TCR beta libraries. Each CDR3 protein is one row after TCRdb ran MiXCR on the multiplex PCR reads. The sample records almost 350,000 distinct CDR3 sequences, around 19% being singletons. These data originate in a study of regulatory T cells in long-lasting Graves disease. Documented time point: persistent/refractory GD, antithyroid drugs over 5 years with positive TRAb. PBMC RNA served as the TCR library source. The material sequenced was peripheral blood mononuclear cells (PBMCs), taken when the disease was refractory, from a patient treated with antithyroid drugs. This clonotype was obtained from a female donor with Graves disease.

CDR3 amino acids: CASSFGNGISEGYTF. The chain links TRBV7-9 to TRBJ1-2; TRBD1 is taken as the D call from the table, unchecked against the DNA. CDR1 is SEHNR, CDR2 FQNEAQ, per germline (reference sequence). From its first to its last residue, the CDR3 has 15 amino acids.